The clone carrying this T cell receptor (beta chain) was observed many times. This sample was taken from a study of tumor-infiltrating lymphocytes in primary liver carcinoma. Unsorted whole blood served as the source of blood RNA, and germline DNA was extracted as well. With a constant-region primer, TCR beta cDNA was made from about 0.55 ug of total RNA. Three nested multiplex PCR rounds, a slightly modified ARM-PCR method, built the TCR beta libraries. Each of the first two PCR rounds ran roughly 9 cycles with TRBV1-TRBV30 forward and C-beta reverse primers. TCRdb itself ran the multiplex PCR reads through MiXCR, one entry per CDR3 protein. The table shows approximately 330,000 distinct CDR3 sequences, with roughly 61% occurring only once. V was trimmed by 11 bases and J by 1 base, leaving 8 bases between them. CDR1 is ENHRY, CDR2 SYGVKD, per germline. This CDR3 is built from 12 residues.

Sequencing was performed on peripheral blood. The chain couples TRBV10-3 to TRBJ2-2; D might be TRBD2 (5 bases). The TCR comes from a man aged 35 to 55 with primary liver carcinoma and hepatitis B virus infection. CDR3 protein: CASRGNTGELFF. CDR3 bases: TGTGCCTCCCGGGGGAACACCGGGGAGCTGTTTTTT.